This T cell receptor (beta chain) was sequenced in a study of blood T cells in healthy people across ages. This CDR3 spans 15 amino acids. CDR1 and CDR2 (germline): DFQATT, SNEGSKA (reference sequence). V was trimmed by 3 bases and J by 6 bases, leaving 21 bases between them. It was with a sample-barcoded 5' primer and a J-beta primer mix that a second PCR of roughly 7 to 12 cycles was run. MiXCR, applied by TCRdb to the 5' RACE reads, yields one record per CDR3 protein. The table records approximately 1.5 million distinct CDR3 sequences, 42% of them present only once. The genes are TRBV20-1 and TRBJ2-7, with D perhaps TRBD2 (5 bases). The sequencing input was blood. This TCR came from a woman aged 18-30 years in good health. CDR3 amino acids: CSASGRLKQSGEQYF. The CDR3 DNA is TGCAGTGCTAGTGGGAGACTTAAACAGAGCGGCGAGCAGTACTTC.